These T cell receptor beta chains were read from a single sample in a study of blood T cell repertoires in COVID-19. The assay was immunoSEQ multiplex PCR, and TCRdb's table has in-frame clones only and misses some. This sample has tens of thousands of clones, with approximately 90% found just once. The source material was peripheral blood. Source of these receptors: a woman aged 45-65 years with active or convalescent COVID-19. Each CDR3 is given with its conserved first and last residue. The order of the fields is clone size, D gene, V gene, J gene, CDR3 DNA, CDR3 protein. The D gene is left open where the match is weak. Clone size is shown for a subset of rows, as once, few, many or a class of expanded clone.

clone size: few
D gene: TRBD2
V gene: TRBV5-1
J gene: TRBJ2-7
CDR3 DNA: TGCGCCAGCAGCCCCGAGTCAGGGAGGGACGAGCAGTACTTC
CDR3 protein: CASSPESGRDEQYF

clone size: NA
D gene: NA
V gene: TRBV30
J gene: TRBJ2-7
CDR3 DNA: TGTGCCTGGAGTGTACGGTCCTCCTACGAGCAGTACTTC
CDR3 protein: CAWSVRSSYEQYF

clone size: many
D gene: NA
V gene: TRBV7-8
J gene: TRBJ2-7
CDR3 DNA: TGTGCCAGCAGCTTAGCCGGGAAAACCTACGAGCAGTACTTC
CDR3 protein: CASSLAGKTYEQYF

clone size: NA
D gene: NA
V gene: TRBV29-1
J gene: TRBJ1-2
CDR3 DNA: TGCAGCGTTGTGTTCGGAGGGGCGGGAGGCTACACCTTC
CDR3 protein: CSVVFGGAGGYTF

clone size: NA
D gene: NA
V gene: TRBV29-1
J gene: TRBJ1-2
CDR3 DNA: TGCAGCGTTGATACGACAGACTATGGCTACACCTTC
CDR3 protein: CSVDTTDYGYTF

clone size: NA
D gene: NA
V gene: TRBV30
J gene: TRBJ1-2
CDR3 DNA: TGTGCCTGGAGCTGGGAGAATGGCTACACCTTC
CDR3 protein: CAWSWENGYTF

clone size: NA
D gene: TRBD1
V gene: TRBV28
J gene: TRBJ1-2
CDR3 DNA: TGTGCCAGCAGTTTTCGGGGGGGACAGGGGATATATGGCTACACCTTC
CDR3 protein: CASSFRGGQGIYGYTF

clone size: NA
D gene: TRBD1
V gene: TRBV19
J gene: TRBJ1-1
CDR3 DNA: TGTGCCAGTAGTATAGCCGACAGGGGGACTGAAGCTTTCTTT
CDR3 protein: CASSIADRGTEAFF

clone size: NA
D gene: NA
V gene: TRBV7-9
J gene: TRBJ2-2
CDR3 DNA: TGTGCCAGCAGCTTTCCGGGGATGAACACCGGGGAGCTGTTTTTT
CDR3 protein: CASSFPGMNTGELFF

clone size: once
D gene: NA
V gene: TRBV30
J gene: TRBJ1-2
CDR3 DNA: TGTGCCTGGAGTTCCCGTCTCTATGGCTACACCTTC
CDR3 protein: CAWSSRLYGYTF

clone size: NA
D gene: NA
V gene: TRBV10-3
J gene: TRBJ2-1
CDR3 DNA: TGTGCCATCAGCGACAAAGGGGACTCCTACAATGAGCAGTTCTTC
CDR3 protein: CAISDKGDSYNEQFF

clone size: NA
D gene: NA
V gene: TRBV10-3
J gene: TRBJ2-5
CDR3 DNA: TGTGCCATCAGTGACGGTGTTGCGGGGACAGAGACCCAGTACTTC
CDR3 protein: CAISDGVAGTETQYF

clone size: NA
D gene: TRBD1
V gene: TRBV18
J gene: TRBJ2-3
CDR3 DNA: TGTGCCAGCTCTCCCGGGACAGGAGGTGCTACGCAGTATTTT
CDR3 protein: CASSPGTGGATQYF

clone size: NA
D gene: NA
V gene: TRBV9
J gene: TRBJ2-6
CDR3 DNA: TGTGCCAGCAGCCAGGGTCCTGGGGCCAACGTCCTGACTTTC
CDR3 protein: CASSQGPGANVLTF

clone size: NA
D gene: TRBD1
V gene: TRBV30
J gene: TRBJ1-5
CDR3 DNA: TGTGCCTGGAGTGCCAACAGGGGGCTTAACCAGCCCCAGCATTTT
CDR3 protein: CAWSANRGLNQPQHF

clone size: NA
D gene: NA
V gene: TRBV29-1
J gene: TRBJ1-1
CDR3 DNA: TGCAGCGTCAAGAACACTGAAGCTTTCTTT
CDR3 protein: CSVKNTEAFF

clone size: few
D gene: NA
V gene: TRBV6-5
J gene: TRBJ1-1
CDR3 DNA: TGTGCCAGCAGATTACTCAGGGGGAACACTGAAGCTTTCTTT
CDR3 protein: CASRLLRGNTEAFF

clone size: NA
D gene: NA
V gene: TRBV12-5
J gene: TRBJ2-5
CDR3 DNA: TGTGCTAGTGGTTTAAGCGGAACAGAGACCCAGTACTTC
CDR3 protein: CASGLSGTETQYF